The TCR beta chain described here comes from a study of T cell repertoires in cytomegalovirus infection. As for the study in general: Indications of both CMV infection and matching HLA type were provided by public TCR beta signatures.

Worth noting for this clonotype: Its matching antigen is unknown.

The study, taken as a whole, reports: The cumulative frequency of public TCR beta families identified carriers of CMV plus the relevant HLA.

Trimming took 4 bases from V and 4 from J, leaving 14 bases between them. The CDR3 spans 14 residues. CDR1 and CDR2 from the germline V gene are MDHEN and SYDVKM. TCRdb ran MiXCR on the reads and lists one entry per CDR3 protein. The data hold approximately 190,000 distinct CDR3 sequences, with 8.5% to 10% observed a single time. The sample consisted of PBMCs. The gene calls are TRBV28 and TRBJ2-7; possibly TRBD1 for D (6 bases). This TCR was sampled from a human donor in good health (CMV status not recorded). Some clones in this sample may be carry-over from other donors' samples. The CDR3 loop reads CASSSQGPPYEQYF. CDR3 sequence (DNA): TGTGCCAGCAGTTCACAGGGACCTCCATACGAGCAGTACTTC. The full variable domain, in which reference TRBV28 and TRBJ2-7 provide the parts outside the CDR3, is DVKVTQSSRYLVKRTGEKVFLECVQDMDHENMFWYRQDPGLGLRLIYFSYDVKMKEKGDIPEGYSVSREKKERFSLILESASTNQTSMYLCASSSQGPPYEQYFGPGTRLTVT.